This T cell receptor (beta chain) derives from a study of early T cells in non-severe SARS-CoV-2 infection. Background on the study: Sequenced bulk RNA came from whole blood that was unsorted, and chains were unpaired. Overall study findings and caveats: VDJdb matching favored anti-spike CD8 responses, missing private and CD4 specificities.

The library protocol tagged individual cDNA molecules with unique molecular identifiers. TCRdb called the 5' RACE reads again in MiXCR, with one record for every CDR3 protein. Among more than 65,000 distinct CDR3 sequences, around 15% were seen once, and the ten largest hold around 1.5%. The CDR3 totals 14 residues. In germline, CDR1 is SEHNR, CDR2 FQNEAQ (reference sequence). The V end lost 1 base, the J end lost 0 bases, and 5 bases lay between the germline ends. In regard to this clonotype: Its target is not known.

Specimen: whole blood. The chain employs TRBV7-9 and TRBJ2-3; D is unclear. The source of this sequence is an adult who was a healthcare worker with PCR-confirmed SARS-CoV-2 infection or an uninfected control (not recorded which). The CDR3 sequence is CASSLEPSTDTQYF. The CDR3 DNA is TGTGCCAGCAGCTTAGAACCTAGCACAGATACGCAGTATTTT.